A single sample is the source of the 31 T cell receptor beta chains below, sequenced in a study of T cells in Graves' hyperthyroidism and ophthalmopathy. Using RNA transcripts as the source, TCR beta CDR3 regions were amplified. HTBI primers were the set used in a first-round RT-PCR of the TCR CDR3. TCRdb re-called the multiplex PCR reads with MiXCR, one entry per CDR3 protein. The sample has approximately 420,000 distinct CDR3 sequences, roughly 13% seen once. The sequenced sample was blood. The receptors were gathered from a woman aged 18 to 35 with Graves' hyperthyroidism.

This clonotype was detected a few times. This could be a read error, since a much larger clone is one nucleotide away. The gene calls are TRBV3-1 and TRBJ1-1, with D possibly matching TRBD1 (5 bases). The CDR3 is 13 amino acids. Germline assignment: CDR1 LGHDT and CDR2 YNNKEL (reference sequence). V lost 5 bases and J 1 base, leaving 8 bases between the germline ends. CDR3 nucleotides: TGTGCCAGCAGCGCGACAGAGAACACTGAAGCTTTCTTT. This sequence encodes CASSATENTEAFF.

CDR3 nucleotide sequence: TGTGCCATCGAAGGACAGGGGAGTGAGCAGTACTTC. This encodes CAIEGQGSEQYF. The chain links TRBV10-3 to TRBJ2-7, with 9 bases matching TRBD1. Germline-derived CDR1 and CDR2 are ENHRY and SYGVKD. Trimming at V came to 8 bases and at J to 7 bases, leaving 6 bases not matched to a gene. CDR3 length equals 12 residues.

The chain combines TRBV29-1 with TRBJ1-1; D is possibly TRBD1 (6 bases). CDR1 and CDR2 (germline): SQVTM, ANQGSEA. V lost 5 bases, J lost 7 bases, and 20 bases lay in between. This CDR3 has 14 residues. The CDR3 spells CSVLQGWRRGEAFF. In nucleotides, the CDR3 is TGCAGCGTTCTACAGGGTTGGAGACGAGGTGAAGCTTTCTTT.

This clonotype was seen a handful of times. V is TRBV20-1 and J is TRBJ1-1; D remains ambiguous. Germline CDR1 reads DFQATT; CDR2 reads SNEGSKA (reference sequence). The CDR3 length is 12 residues. The V and J ends lost 6 bases and 0 bases respectively, with 8 bases between them. The CDR3 is CSAPRLNTEAFF. In DNA, the CDR3 is TGCAGTGCCCCTCGCTTGAACACTGAAGCTTTCTTT.

This clonotype was recorded many times. The rearrangement uses TRBV6-1 and TRBJ2-7, with D possibly being TRBD1 (5 bases). This CDR3 is built from 16 residues. The V gene's germline CDR1 is MNHNS and CDR2 SASEGT. The V gene lost 5 bases and the J gene lost 4 bases, with 21 bases spanning the gap. This chain's CDR3 is CASSPVTGAPVYEQYF. DNA of the CDR3: TGTGCCAGCAGTCCCGTGACTGGGGCACCCGTATACGAGCAGTACTTC.

In its sample, this clonotype was seen many times. The chain combines TRBV20-1 with TRBJ2-3; 8 bases fit TRBD1. The CDR3 extends over 15 amino acids. Germline V gives CDR1 DFQATT, CDR2 SNEGSKA (reference sequence). With 2 bases clipped from V and 3 bases from J, the junction kept 7 bases outside the gene matches. This CDR3 is CSARSSRTGTDTQYF. As DNA, the CDR3 is TGCAGTGCTAGATCGTCAAGGACAGGGACAGATACGCAGTATTTT.

The chain uses TRBV19 and TRBJ2-1, with TRBD1 as a possible D gene (5 bases). The CDR3 totals 15 residues. V gave up 9 bases and J gave up 2 bases, with 17 bases separating them. Germline V lookup: CDR1 LNHDA, CDR2 SQIVND (reference sequence). The CDR3 here is CASQAYPGPYNEQFF. CDR3 DNA: TGTGCCAGCCAAGCGTATCCAGGGCCCTACAATGAGCAGTTCTTC.

The rearrangement links TRBV20-1 to TRBJ2-5; D is possibly TRBD2 (5 bases). The V and J ends lost 6 bases and 1 base respectively, with 18 bases between them. The CDR3 is 15 residues long. CDR1 and CDR2 from the germline V gene are DFQATT and SNEGSKA (reference sequence). The chain's CDR3 is CSASSLAGGQETQYF. The CDR3 DNA reads as TGCAGTGCCAGCAGCTTAGCAGGAGGCCAAGAGACCCAGTACTTC.

This clonotype has a count of ten or more. V usage is TRBV28 and J usage is TRBJ1-1, with a weak D call TRBD1 (5 bases). Germline CDR1 reads MDHEN; CDR2 reads SYDVKM. CDR3 length: 16 amino acids. V dropped 8 bases and J dropped 2 bases, with 21 bases sitting between them. The CDR3 region has the DNA TGTGCCAGCCCTTCACAACGAGAAGGGACCAACACTGAAGCTTTCTTT. This translates into CASPSQREGTNTEAFF.

This clonotype was seen many times. Here the CDR3 DNA reads TGTGCCAGTAGATACGGACAGGGGGCGCATTACGAGCAGTACTTC. Translating gives CASRYGQGAHYEQYF. This chain joins TRBV28 and TRBJ2-7; 11 bases map to TRBD1. Germline V lookup: CDR1 MDHEN, CDR2 SYDVKM. With 9 bases clipped from V and 4 bases from J, the junction kept 11 bases outside the gene matches. This CDR3 has 15 amino acids.

This sequence joins TRBV4-1 and TRBJ2-2; 8 nucleotides match TRBD2. Germline trimming cut 1 base from V and 1 base from J; bases unmatched to any gene: 2. Germline-derived CDR1 and CDR2 are MGHRA and YSYEKL. The CDR3 totals 16 residues. The CDR3 region is CASSQASGRNTGELFF. The CDR3 DNA reads TGCGCCAGCAGCCAAGCGAGCGGGAGGAACACCGGGGAGCTGTTTTTT.

This clonotype was seen at least ten times. The rearrangement links TRBV3-1 to TRBJ1-2; 8 bases match TRBD1. This CDR3 comprises 14 residues. From germline, CDR1 is LGHDT and CDR2 YNNKEL (reference sequence). The trim removed 3 bases at V and 10 bases at J, leaving 10 bases unmatched. CDR3 nucleotide sequence: TGTGCCAGCAGCCACGGGACAGGAACGGATGACTACACCTTC. Its translation: CASSHGTGTDDYTF.

This clonotype was counted only a few times. The genes are TRBV7-6 and TRBJ1-6, with 9 bases that match TRBD1. The trim removed 5 bases at V and 7 bases at J, leaving 6 bases unmatched. CDR3 length: 15 amino acids. CDR1 SGHVS and CDR2 FNYEAQ come from the germline V gene. CDR3 protein: CASSAGTGRNSPLHF. The CDR3 coding sequence is TGTGCCAGCAGCGCGGGGACAGGGCGGAATTCACCCCTCCACTTT.

This clonotype turned up a few times. The rearrangement joins TRBV27 to TRBJ2-7; 13 nucleotides line up with TRBD2. V lost 0 bases and J lost 4; bases outside the gene matches: 3. The length of the CDR3 is 16 residues. Per germline, CDR1 MNHEY and CDR2 SMNVEV (reference sequence). The DNA of the CDR3 is TGTGCCAGCAGTTTATCGCCGGGACTAGCGGGATACGAGCAGTACTTC. It codes for CASSLSPGLAGYEQYF.

This clonotype was counted ten times or more. The chain is built from TRBV20-1 and TRBJ1-4; D might be TRBD1 (5 bases). CDR3 length: 14 residues. Germline-derived CDR1 and CDR2 are DFQATT and SNEGSKA (reference sequence). The V end was cut by 5 bases, the J end by 5 bases, with 15 bases between. The CDR3 spells CSAWTRGLNEKLFF. The CDR3 DNA follows: TGCAGTGCTTGGACAAGGGGTCTCAATGAAAAACTGTTTTTT.

This clonotype occurred many times. J is TRBJ2-7 and V is TRBV20-1, with D uncertain. Per the germline V gene, CDR1 is DFQATT and CDR2 is SNEGSKA (reference sequence). Trimming left V 0 bases short and J 0 bases short, with 9 bases between. The CDR3 sequence is 14 residues long. CDR3 amino acids: CSAREAGDSYEQYF. In DNA, the CDR3 is TGCAGTGCTAGAGAAGCAGGAGACTCCTACGAGCAGTACTTC.

This clonotype came up a few times. The chain joins TRBV19 to TRBJ2-2; 7 bases match TRBD1. This CDR3 has 14 amino acids. After removal of 4 bases from V and 5 bases from J, the junction contained 4 bases not matched to a gene. Germline CDR1 is LNHDA and CDR2 is SQIVND (reference sequence). CDR3 nucleotide sequence: TGTGCCAGTAGTAACAGGGGCGATACCGGGGAGCTGTTTTTT. It codes for CASSNRGDTGELFF.

This chain links TRBV6-1 with TRBJ2-3; 8 bases line up with TRBD2. The V segment lost 8 bases and the J segment 3 bases; nucleotides outside the gene matches: 16. The germline V gene encodes CDR1 MNHNS and CDR2 SASEGT. This CDR3 is built from 17 residues. Here the CDR3 reads CASRLRVAGLGTDTQYF. The CDR3 DNA reads TGTGCCAGCCGACTTAGGGTAGCGGGACTAGGGACAGATACGCAGTATTTT.

This chain links TRBV12-3 or TRBV12-4 with TRBJ2-1; 8 positions agree with TRBD2. The CDR3 extends over 16 amino acids. The junction had 5 bases not matched to a gene; V was cut back by 4 bases and J by 0 bases. The CDR3, as DNA: TGTGCCAGCAGTTGGGTAGCGGGGAGCTCCTACAATGAGCAGTTCTTC. Protein: CASSWVAGSSYNEQFF.

This clonotype appeared many times. The V call is TRBV28, the J call TRBJ1-4; 7 nucleotides line up with TRBD1. This CDR3 has 13 residues. Germline V CDR1 and CDR2: MDHEN, SYDVKM. J was trimmed by 3 bases and V by 6 bases; bases with no gene match: 1. CDR3: CASSGTANEKLFF. The CDR3 region has the DNA TGTGCCAGCAGCGGGACAGCTAATGAAAAACTGTTTTTT.

Remarks on this clonotype: A much larger clone lies one base from this, so it may be a read error. The chain joins TRBV9 to TRBJ2-5; D gene ambiguous. Germline V CDR1 and CDR2: SGDLS, YYNGEE. The CDR3 has 13 amino acids. CDR3 nucleotides: TGTGCCAGCCGCGTGTTAGGCGTCGAGACCCAGTACTTC. Encoded protein: CASRVLGVETQYF. Full variable domain (outside the CDR3, taken from reference TRBV9 and TRBJ2-5): DSGVTQTPKHLITATGQRVTLRCSPRSGDLSVYWYQQSLDQGLQFLIQYYNGEERAKGNILERFSAQQFPDLHSELNLSSLELGDSALYFCASRVLGVETQYFGPGTRLLVL.

A few counts support this clonotype. The V and J genes are TRBV15 and TRBJ2-7; D not certain. Germline V CDR1 and CDR2: LNHNV, YYDKDF (reference sequence). The germline V and J ends were trimmed by 0 bases and 0 bases, with 9 bases remaining between them. The CDR3 consists of 15 residues. The CDR3 bases are TGTGCCACCAGCAGAGATCTGGACCGCTCCTACGAGCAGTACTTC. Amino acid sequence: CATSRDLDRSYEQYF.

This clonotype was recorded many times. V is TRBV12-3 or TRBV12-4 and J is TRBJ2-7; 13 bases align to TRBD2. This CDR3 contains 17 residues. V was pared by 6 bases and J by 2 bases, with 10 bases of the junction left unmatched. CDR3 bases: TGTGCCAGCAGCTACGGGACTAGCGGGATTAAGGCCTACGAGCAGTACTTC. It encodes CASSYGTSGIKAYEQYF.

The V and J genes are TRBV2 and TRBJ1-5, with D tentatively TRBD1 (5 bases). Trimming left V 6 bases short and J 4 bases short, with 16 bases between. The CDR3 spans 15 residues. CDR1 is SNHLY and CDR2 is FYNNEI in the germline V gene. The CDR3 reads CASREDSRGNQPQHF. The CDR3 bases are TGTGCCAGCAGAGAGGATAGCCGGGGGAATCAGCCCCAGCATTTT.

V gene TRBV5-4 combines with J gene TRBJ2-3; 8 nucleotides line up with TRBD1. Per germline, CDR1 SGHNT and CDR2 YYREEE (reference sequence). CDR3 length: 15 amino acids. The trim removed 5 bases at V and 5 bases at J, leaving 10 bases unmatched. The CDR3 reads CASSSDRGGRDTQYF. CDR3 DNA: TGTGCCAGCAGTTCCGACAGGGGAGGTAGAGATACGCAGTATTTT.

The genes are TRBV11-2 and TRBJ2-5; D possibly uses TRBD1 or TRBD2 (5 bases each). The CDR3 has 12 residues. CDR1 is SGHAT and CDR2 is FQNNGV in the germline V gene. Trimming took off 5 bases at V and 13 bases at J, with 17 bases between the two ends. The DNA for the CDR3 is TGTGCCAGCAGCCCCTCGGTCGGGACGCCGTACTTC. It codes for CASSPSVGTPYF.

This clonotype was counted ten times or more. The chain has TRBV10-3 and TRBJ1-5, with D unclear. This CDR3 spans 15 amino acids. V was clipped by 2 bases and J by 7 bases, with 15 bases between them. Germline values: CDR1 ENHRY, CDR2 SYGVKD. The CDR3 region is CAISEATLGRQPQHF. CDR3 bases: TGTGCCATCAGTGAGGCCACACTTGGGAGACAGCCCCAGCATTTT.

The gene calls are TRBV20-1 and TRBJ1-4; D uncertain. The germline gives CDR1 DFQATT, CDR2 SNEGSKA (reference sequence). The CDR3 covers 11 residues. V was trimmed by 3 bases and J by 6 bases, leaving 5 bases between them. The CDR3 protein is CSARGYEKLFF. CDR3 nucleotide sequence: TGCAGTGCTAGGGGGTATGAAAAACTGTTTTTT.

Remarks on this clonotype: This sequence may be a read error, since a much larger clone differs from it by one base. This chain links TRBV27 with TRBJ2-7, with D possibly being TRBD1 (6 bases). The CDR3 contains 13 residues. Germline assignment: CDR1 MNHEY and CDR2 SMNVEV (reference sequence). Trimming stripped 5 bases from V and 6 bases from J, with 14 bases between. CDR3 nucleotides: TGTGCCAGCAGTGGACAACAGGGCATCGAGCAGTACTTC. Its translation is CASSGQQGIEQYF.

The V call is TRBV19, the J call TRBJ1-5; 11 nucleotides line up with TRBD1. Germline assignment: CDR1 LNHDA and CDR2 SQIVND (reference sequence). The CDR3 sequence is 16 residues long. J lost 4 bases, V lost 3 bases, and 5 bases had no gene match. CDR3 DNA: TGTGCCAGTAGTATCTCCGGGACAGGGGGGAATCAGCCCCAGCATTTT. As protein: CASSISGTGGNQPQHF.

This clonotype was found many times. V usage is TRBV10-3 and J usage is TRBJ2-1; D is perhaps TRBD2 (6 bases). This CDR3 is built from 13 residues. In germline, CDR1 is ENHRY, CDR2 SYGVKD. Between the trimmed V and J ends, which lost 7 bases and 8 bases, there was a span of 15 bases. The CDR3 loop reads CAIKELAGDEQFF. Written as DNA, the CDR3 is TGTGCCATCAAGGAACTAGCAGGCGATGAGCAGTTCTTC.